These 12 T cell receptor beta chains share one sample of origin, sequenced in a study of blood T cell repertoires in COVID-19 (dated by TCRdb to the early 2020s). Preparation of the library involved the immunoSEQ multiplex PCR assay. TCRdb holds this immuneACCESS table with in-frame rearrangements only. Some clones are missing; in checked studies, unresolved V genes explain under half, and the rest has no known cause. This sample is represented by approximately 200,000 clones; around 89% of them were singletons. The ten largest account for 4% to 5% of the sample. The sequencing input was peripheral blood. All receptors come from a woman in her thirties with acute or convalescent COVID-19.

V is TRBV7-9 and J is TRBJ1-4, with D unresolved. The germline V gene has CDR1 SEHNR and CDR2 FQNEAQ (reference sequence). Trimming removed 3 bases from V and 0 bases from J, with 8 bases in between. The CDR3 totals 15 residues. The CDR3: CASSFLPATNEKLFF. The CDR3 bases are TGTGCCAGCAGCTTCCTTCCCGCAACTAATGAAAAACTGTTTTTT.

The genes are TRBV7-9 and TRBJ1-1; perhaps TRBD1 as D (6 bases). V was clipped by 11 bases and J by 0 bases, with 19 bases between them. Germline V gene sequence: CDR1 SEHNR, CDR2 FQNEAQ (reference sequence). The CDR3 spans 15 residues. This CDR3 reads CAGDPGTGLNTEAFF. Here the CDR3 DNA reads TGTGCCGGCGATCCGGGAACAGGGCTGAACACTGAAGCTTTCTTT.

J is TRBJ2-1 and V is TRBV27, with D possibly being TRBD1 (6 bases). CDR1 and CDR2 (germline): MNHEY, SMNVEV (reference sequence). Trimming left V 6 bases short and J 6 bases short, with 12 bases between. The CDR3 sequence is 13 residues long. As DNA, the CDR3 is TGTGCCAGCAGCCGGGACAATATCAATGAGCAGTTCTTC. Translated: CASSRDNINEQFF.

CDR3 amino acids: CASSPRAGLGETQYF. The CDR3 DNA is TGTGCCAGCAGCCCCCGAGCGGGTCTGGGGGAGACCCAGTACTTC. The V and J genes are TRBV9 and TRBJ2-5, with D maybe TRBD2 (6 bases). This CDR3 spans 15 amino acids. Deletions cut 4 bases from V and 5 bases from J, with 18 bases between. The germline V gene encodes CDR1 SGDLS and CDR2 YYNGEE.

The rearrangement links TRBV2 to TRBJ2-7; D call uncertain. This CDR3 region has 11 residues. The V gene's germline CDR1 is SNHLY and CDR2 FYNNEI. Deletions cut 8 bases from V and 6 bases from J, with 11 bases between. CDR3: CASSQFGEQYF. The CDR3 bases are TGTGCCAGCTCACAGTTCGGCGAGCAGTACTTC.

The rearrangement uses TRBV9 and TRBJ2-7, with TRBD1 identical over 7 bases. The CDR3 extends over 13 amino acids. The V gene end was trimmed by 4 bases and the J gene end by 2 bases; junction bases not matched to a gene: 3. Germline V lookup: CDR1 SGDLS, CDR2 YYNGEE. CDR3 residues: CASSSGTAYEQYF. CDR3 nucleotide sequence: TGTGCCAGCAGCTCAGGGACAGCCTACGAGCAGTACTTC.

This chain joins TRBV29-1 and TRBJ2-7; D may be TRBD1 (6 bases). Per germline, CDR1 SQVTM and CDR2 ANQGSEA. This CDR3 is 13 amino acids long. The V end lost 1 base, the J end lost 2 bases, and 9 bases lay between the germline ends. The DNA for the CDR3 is TGCAGCGTTGAAGGTTCAGGGGCCTACGAGCAGTACTTC. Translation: CSVEGSGAYEQYF.

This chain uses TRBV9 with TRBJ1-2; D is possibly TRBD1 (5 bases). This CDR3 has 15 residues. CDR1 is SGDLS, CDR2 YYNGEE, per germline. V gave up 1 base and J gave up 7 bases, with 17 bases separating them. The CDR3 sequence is CASSVNQAGVGGYTF. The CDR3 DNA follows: TGTGCCAGCAGCGTAAACCAGGCGGGGGTTGGTGGCTACACCTTC. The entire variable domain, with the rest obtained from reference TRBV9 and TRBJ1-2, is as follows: DSGVTQTPKHLITATGQRVTLRCSPRSGDLSVYWYQQSLDQGLQFLIQYYNGEERAKGNILERFSAQQFPDLHSELNLSSLELGDSALYFCASSVNQAGVGGYTFGSGTRLTVV.

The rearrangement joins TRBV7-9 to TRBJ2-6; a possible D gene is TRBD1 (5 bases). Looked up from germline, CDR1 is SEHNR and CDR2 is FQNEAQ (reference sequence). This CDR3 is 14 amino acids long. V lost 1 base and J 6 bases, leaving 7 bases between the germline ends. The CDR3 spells CASSLGTTANVLTF. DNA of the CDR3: TGTGCCAGCAGCTTAGGGACAACGGCCAACGTCCTGACTTTC.

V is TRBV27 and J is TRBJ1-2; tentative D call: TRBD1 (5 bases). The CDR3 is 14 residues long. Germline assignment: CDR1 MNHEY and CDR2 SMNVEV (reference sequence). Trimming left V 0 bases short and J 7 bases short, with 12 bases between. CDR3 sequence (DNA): TGTGCCAGCAGTTTATCGCAGGGCAGGTTTGGCTACACCTTC. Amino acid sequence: CASSLSQGRFGYTF.

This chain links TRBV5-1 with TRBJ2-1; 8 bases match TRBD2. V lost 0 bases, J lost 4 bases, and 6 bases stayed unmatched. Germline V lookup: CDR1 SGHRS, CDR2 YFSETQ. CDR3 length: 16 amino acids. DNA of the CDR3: TGCGCCAGCAGCTTGGTTTATAGCGGGGAGTACAATGAGCAGTTCTTC. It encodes CASSLVYSGEYNEQFF.

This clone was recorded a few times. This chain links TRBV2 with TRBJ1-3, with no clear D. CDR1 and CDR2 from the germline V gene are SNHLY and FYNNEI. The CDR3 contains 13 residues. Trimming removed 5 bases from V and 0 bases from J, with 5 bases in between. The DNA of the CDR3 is TGTGCCAGCAGTCGTAACTCTGGAAACACCATATATTTT. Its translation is CASSRNSGNTIYF.